The sequence of this TCR beta chain was determined in a study of T cells expressing NK-cell markers. Study-wide points: More than 5 donors showed dominant NKG2C+ clonotypes comprising roughly 1.0-7.0% of their CD8+ T cells. Researchers report these clonotypes also headed the CD3+CD56-NKG2C+ fraction in four donors.

As concerns this clonotype: Its antigen is currently unknown.

This CDR3 has 15 amino acids. In germline, CDR1 is LGHNT, CDR2 FRNRAP. One entry per CDR3 protein, without DNA, is what TCRdb gives after re-calling the 5' RACE reads. This sample's table has 500,000 to 700,000 distinct CDR3 sequences. This TCR was recovered from a man in his late teens or twenties in good health. The specimen sequenced was blood T cells: a sorted CD56 or NKG2C T cell subset, CD4+ or CD8+ T cells, or bulk PBMC T cells (not recorded which). This chain connects TRBV12-5 to TRBJ2-3; no DNA is available, so the TRBD1 call from TCRdb remains unchecked. CDR3 sequence reads: CASGDPWGLTDTQYF.